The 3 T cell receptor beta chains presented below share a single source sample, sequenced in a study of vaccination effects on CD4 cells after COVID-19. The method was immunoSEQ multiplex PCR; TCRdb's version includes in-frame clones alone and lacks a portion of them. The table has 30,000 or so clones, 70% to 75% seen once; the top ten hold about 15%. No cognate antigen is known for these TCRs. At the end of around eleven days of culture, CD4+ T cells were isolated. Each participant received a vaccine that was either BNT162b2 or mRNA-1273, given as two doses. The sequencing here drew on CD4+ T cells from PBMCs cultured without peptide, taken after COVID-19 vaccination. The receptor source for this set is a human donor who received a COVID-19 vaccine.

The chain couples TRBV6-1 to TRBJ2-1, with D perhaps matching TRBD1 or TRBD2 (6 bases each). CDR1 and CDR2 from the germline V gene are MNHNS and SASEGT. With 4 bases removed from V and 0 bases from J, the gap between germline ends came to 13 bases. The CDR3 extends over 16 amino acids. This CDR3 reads CASSGLGGTSYNEQFF. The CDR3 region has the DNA TGTGCCAGCAGTGGACTAGGGGGGACCTCCTACAATGAGCAGTTCTTC.

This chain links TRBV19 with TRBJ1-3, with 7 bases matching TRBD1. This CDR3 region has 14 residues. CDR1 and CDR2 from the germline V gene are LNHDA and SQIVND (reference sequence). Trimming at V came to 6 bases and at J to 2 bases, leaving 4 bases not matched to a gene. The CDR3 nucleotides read TGTGCCAGTAGCCCGACAGGGACTGGAAACACCATATATTTT. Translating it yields CASSPTGTGNTIYF.

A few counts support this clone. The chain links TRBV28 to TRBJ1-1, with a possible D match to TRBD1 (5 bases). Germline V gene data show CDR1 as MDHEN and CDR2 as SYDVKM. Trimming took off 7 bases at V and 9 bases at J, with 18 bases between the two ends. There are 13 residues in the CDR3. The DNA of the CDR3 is TGTGCCAGCATCCCTCCAGGGACGATTAAAGCTTTCTTT. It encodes CASIPPGTIKAFF.